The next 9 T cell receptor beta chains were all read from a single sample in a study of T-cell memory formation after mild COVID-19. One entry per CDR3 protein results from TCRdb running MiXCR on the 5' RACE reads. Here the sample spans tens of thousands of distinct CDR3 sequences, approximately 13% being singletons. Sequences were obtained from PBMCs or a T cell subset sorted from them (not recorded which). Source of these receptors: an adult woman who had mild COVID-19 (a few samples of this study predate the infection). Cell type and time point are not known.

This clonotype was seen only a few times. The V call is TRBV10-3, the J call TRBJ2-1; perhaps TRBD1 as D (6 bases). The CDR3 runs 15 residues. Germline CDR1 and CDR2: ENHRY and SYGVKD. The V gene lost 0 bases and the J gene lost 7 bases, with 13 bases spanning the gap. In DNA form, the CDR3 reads TGTGCCATCAGTGAGTCGGGCAGGGGTGGGAATGAGCAGTTCTTC. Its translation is CAISESGRGGNEQFF.

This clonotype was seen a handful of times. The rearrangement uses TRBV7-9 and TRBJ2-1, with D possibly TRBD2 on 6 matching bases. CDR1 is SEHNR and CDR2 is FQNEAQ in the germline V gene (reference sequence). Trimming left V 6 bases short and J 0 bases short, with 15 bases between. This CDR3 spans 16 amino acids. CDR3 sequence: CASRDLASSSYNEQFF. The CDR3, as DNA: TGTGCCAGCAGGGATCTAGCGTCGAGCTCCTACAATGAGCAGTTCTTC.

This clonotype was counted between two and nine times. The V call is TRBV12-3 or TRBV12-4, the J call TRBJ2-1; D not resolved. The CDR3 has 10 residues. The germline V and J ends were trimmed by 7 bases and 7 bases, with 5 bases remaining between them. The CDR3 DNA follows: TGTGCCAGCATCCCAAATGAGCAGTTCTTC. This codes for CASIPNEQFF.

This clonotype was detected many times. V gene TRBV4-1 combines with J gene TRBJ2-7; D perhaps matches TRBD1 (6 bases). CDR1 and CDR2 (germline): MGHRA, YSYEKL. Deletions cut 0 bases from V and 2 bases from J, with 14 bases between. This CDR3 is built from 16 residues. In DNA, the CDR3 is TGCGCCAGCAGCCAAGAAAGTCAGGGGAGTACCTACGAGCAGTACTTC. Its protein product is CASSQESQGSTYEQYF.

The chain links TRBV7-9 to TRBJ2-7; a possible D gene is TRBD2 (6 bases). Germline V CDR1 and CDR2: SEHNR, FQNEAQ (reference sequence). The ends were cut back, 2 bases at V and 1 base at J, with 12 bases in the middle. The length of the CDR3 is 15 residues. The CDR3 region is CASSLPGLASYEQYF. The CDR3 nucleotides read TGTGCCAGCAGCTTACCGGGGCTAGCGTCCTACGAGCAGTACTTC.

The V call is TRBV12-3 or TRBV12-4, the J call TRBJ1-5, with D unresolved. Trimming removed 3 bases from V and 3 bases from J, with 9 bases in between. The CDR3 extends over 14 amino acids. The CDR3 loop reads CASSLGLHNQPQHF. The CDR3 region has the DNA TGTGCCAGCAGTTTGGGCCTCCACAATCAGCCCCAGCATTTT.

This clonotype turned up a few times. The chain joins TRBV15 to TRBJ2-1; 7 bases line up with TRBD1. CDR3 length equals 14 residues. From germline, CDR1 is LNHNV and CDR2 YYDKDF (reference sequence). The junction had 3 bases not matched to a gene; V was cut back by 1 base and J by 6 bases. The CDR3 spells CATSRGSGGNEQFF. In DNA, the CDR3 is TGTGCCACCAGCAGAGGATCAGGGGGCAATGAGCAGTTCTTC.

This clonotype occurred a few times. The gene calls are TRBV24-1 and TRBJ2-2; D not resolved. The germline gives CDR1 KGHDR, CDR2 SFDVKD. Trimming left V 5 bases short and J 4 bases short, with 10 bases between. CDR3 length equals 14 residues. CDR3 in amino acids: CATSGPSGTGELFF. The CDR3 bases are TGTGCCACCAGTGGACCATCGGGCACCGGGGAGCTGTTTTTT.

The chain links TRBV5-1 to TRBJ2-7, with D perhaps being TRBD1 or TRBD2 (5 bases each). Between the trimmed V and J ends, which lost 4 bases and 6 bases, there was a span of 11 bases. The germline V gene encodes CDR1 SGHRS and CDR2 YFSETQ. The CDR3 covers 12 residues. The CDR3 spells CASSPGTTEQYF. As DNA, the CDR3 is TGCGCCAGCAGCCCAGGGACGACCGAGCAGTACTTC.